The source of this T cell receptor beta chain is a study of blood T cell repertoires in COVID-19. Study at large: Samples came from the United States, Italy and Spain, spanning acute and convalescent COVID-19.

Germline CDR1 MNHEY, CDR2 SVGAGI. The CDR3 is 15 residues long. V was clipped by 4 bases and J by 6 bases; unmatched bases: 7. Methods used by the authors: Estimated nucleated cell counts came from reference gene primer amplification. The data were produced by immunoSEQ multiplex PCR, yet TCRdb's version contains in-frame clones alone and is incomplete. That table supplies the V and J calls and clone size; D and trimming were determined from the DNA. The sample carries about 160,000 clones, around 85% recorded once. V and J are TRBV6-5 and TRBJ1-4; TRBD1 matches at 8 bases. The receptor's source is a man older than 75 with COVID-19, enrolled during active disease. Input material: peripheral blood. The CDR3 region has the DNA TGTGCCAGCAGTTTGGGGACAGGACGCGATGAAAAACTGTTTTTT. Amino acid sequence: CASSLGTGRDEKLFF.